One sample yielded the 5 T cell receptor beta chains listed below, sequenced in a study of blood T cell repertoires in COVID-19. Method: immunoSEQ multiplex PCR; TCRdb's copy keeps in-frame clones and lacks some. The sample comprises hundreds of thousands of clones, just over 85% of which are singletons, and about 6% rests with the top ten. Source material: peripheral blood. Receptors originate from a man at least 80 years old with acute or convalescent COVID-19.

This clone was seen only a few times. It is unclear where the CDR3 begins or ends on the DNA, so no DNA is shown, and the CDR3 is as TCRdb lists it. The CDR3 loop is CASIGVGQGAIEQYV. The V and J genes are TRBV21-1 and TRBJ2-7; the D call of TRBD1 is as the table states it, not checked on the DNA. TRBV21-1 is a pseudogene segment. The CDR3 numbers 15 amino acids, ends counted.

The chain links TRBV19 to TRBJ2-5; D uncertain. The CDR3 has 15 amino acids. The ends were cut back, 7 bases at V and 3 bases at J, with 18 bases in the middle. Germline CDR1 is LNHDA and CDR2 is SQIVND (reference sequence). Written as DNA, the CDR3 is TGTGCCAGTACCCGGTCCCGAAACTCTGAAGAGACCCAGTACTTC. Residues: CASTRSRNSEETQYF.

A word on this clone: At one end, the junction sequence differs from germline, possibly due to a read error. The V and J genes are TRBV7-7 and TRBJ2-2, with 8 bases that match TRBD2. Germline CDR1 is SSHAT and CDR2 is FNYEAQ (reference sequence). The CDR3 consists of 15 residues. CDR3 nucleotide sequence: TGTGCTAGCAGCCCCGGAGCGGGAGTACACGGGGAGCTGTTTTTT. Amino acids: CASSPGAGVHGELFF.

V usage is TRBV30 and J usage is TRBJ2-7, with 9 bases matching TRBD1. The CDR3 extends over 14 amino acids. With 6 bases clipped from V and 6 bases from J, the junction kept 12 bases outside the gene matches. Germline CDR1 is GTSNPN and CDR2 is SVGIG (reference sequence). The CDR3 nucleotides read TGTGCCTGCCGGTCGGAGACAGGGGGGATCGAGCAGTACTTC. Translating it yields CACRSETGGIEQYF.

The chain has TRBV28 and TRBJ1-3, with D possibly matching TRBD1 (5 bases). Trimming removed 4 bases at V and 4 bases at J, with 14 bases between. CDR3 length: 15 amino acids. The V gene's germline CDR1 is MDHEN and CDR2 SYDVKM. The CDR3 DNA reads TGTGCCAGCAGTTCCCCTTTGGGGGGGGGAAACACCATATATTTT. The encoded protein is CASSSPLGGGNTIYF.